This TCR beta chain was sequenced for a study of T cells in Graves' hyperthyroidism and ophthalmopathy (dated by TCRdb to between 2019 and 2020). Study-wide context: Peripheral blood was collected at initial diagnosis, before any treatment. To identify TCR V-J signatures that set the groups apart, the researchers used a discovery cohort of 100 patients, made up of 40 to 45 with Graves' ophthalmopathy and 57 with stable Graves' hyperthyroidism. An independent validation cohort of fewer than 20 hyperthyroidism patients and 15 or so patients who later progressed to ophthalmopathy tested prospective prediction of ophthalmopathy. The 95 to 100 discovery patients were randomly split 7:3 into training and test sets. The study also compared thyroid tissue and blood T-cell repertoires from more than 5 Graves' hyperthyroidism patients. After blood sampling, hyperthyroidism patients were treated with methimazole at a starting dose of 30 mg daily, and ophthalmopathy patients were treated with high-dose intravenous methylprednisolone. According to the paper, TCR Vbeta CDR3 sequencing was carried out on roughly 130 peripheral blood samples, which came from 40 to 45 ophthalmopathy, around 75 hyperthyroidism and roughly 17 progressor patients.

General study outcomes and caveats: Most expanded thyroid clonotypes (frequency above 0.001) were also detected in blood, suggesting blood repertoires may reflect thyroid immune responses. During validation, the model predicted progression to ophthalmopathy a median of around 6 months ahead of onset, with roughly 65% sensitivity and 72.22% specificity. In cross-validation, a model built on a 13 V-J signature told ophthalmopathy apart from stable hyperthyroidism with approximately 91% sensitivity and 81% to 82% specificity, and in testing the same model reached 80%/75%. No statistical method was used to fix the sample size in advance, and group allocation was not hidden from the investigators.

Stable Graves' hyperthyroidism was defined as the absence of progression to ophthalmopathy over 18 months of follow-up. Hyperthyroidism patients were newly diagnosed, with disease duration under 2 months, and aged 18 to 65 years. Patients with uncontrolled infections, other autoimmune diseases, pregnancy or lactation were excluded. Diagnoses relied on clinical symptoms, serum thyroxine and TRAb, thyroid ultrasound and orbital computed tomography. PBMCs were separated from around 9.1 ml of fresh peripheral blood using Ficoll-Paque density gradient centrifugation. Trizol reagent was used to extract total RNA, and RNA quality was then checked on an Agilent 2100 Bioanalyzer. As encoded in the germline V gene (reference sequence), CDR1 is LNHDA while CDR2 is SQIVND. From V the trimming removes 10 bases and from J it removes 5 bases, while the gene matches leave 10 bases of the junction unaccounted for. The CDR3 has 13 amino acids, counting the end cysteine and phenylalanine. Only CDR3 DNA is held: 39 bases, read in frame from base 1.

About this clonotype itself: The antigen it recognizes is unknown. Base qualities are missing; no much larger clone stands one base away.

Amplification of TCR beta CDR3 regions was carried out from RNA transcripts. The first round of RT-PCR for the TCR CDR3 was performed with the HTBI primer set and the Qiagen OneStep RT-PCR kit. Libraries were constructed in a second round of multiplex PCR, after which size selection and purification were carried out. Paired-end sequencing of the libraries was performed with 100 bp reads on an Illumina HiSeq2000. Under the source paper's analysis protocol: SOAPnuke was used to process the raw data, with reads discarded if the reads contained adapters or uncalled bases, had a mean Phred below 15, or lacked an exact constant-primer or identifier match. COPE v1.2.5 was used to merge the high-quality paired reads, and each unique nucleotide sequence was defined as a clonotype. MiTCR v1.1 was used to align the clonotypes against IMGT TRBV, TRBD and TRBJ reference segments. The analysis included only V-J combinations with a frequency above 0.0001, which together covered around 99% of the repertoires. A TCS score was defined as the ratio between F50 (clonal expansion) and ExV (chaos), using BLOSUM62-based TCRdist between CDR3 peptides within each V-J. Welch's t-statistics and random forest reduced 450 to 600 V-J features to fewer than 15, which were used in a naive Bayes classifier (R e1071). Thyroid-blood repertoire similarity was quantified with the Morisita-Horn index. In TCRdb, the public reads were trimmed at Q25 with fastp and aligned with MiXCR, with productive beta chains retained. Each entry merges the rows of one CDR3 protein and shows their most common DNA and genes. TCRdb's processing, not the authors', yielded these V and J calls. A total of roughly 700,000 distinct CDR3 sequences appear in this sample, roughly 32% of them only once. Around a third of the sample is in the top ten clones.

This clonotype was sampled from a middle-aged woman with Graves' hyperthyroidism. The sample consisted of blood. The rearrangement joined TRBV19 to TRBJ1-1; TRBD1 aligns with 7 central bases. The CDR3 region: CATKLTGSTEAFF. Read as DNA, the sequence is TGTGCCACTAAATTGACAGGGTCGACTGAAGCTTTCTTT.